This TCR beta chain was sequenced for a study of blood T cells in healthy people across ages. Study-level findings and limits: Changes seen in expanded clonotypes were possibly confounded by donor CMV status left unknown.

About this clonotype: Its antigen is unknown.

Germline CDR1 reads SNHLY; CDR2 reads FYNNEI. This CDR3 comprises 15 residues. V gave up 1 base and J gave up 2 bases, with 11 bases separating them. Primers used in a second PCR of roughly 6 to 12 cycles were a sample-barcoded 5' primer and a J-beta primer mix. A template-switch adaptor that had 12 random nucleotides put a tag on each cDNA molecule. TCRdb re-called the 5' RACE reads through MiXCR, storing one row per CDR3 protein. The sample lists about 1.1 million distinct CDR3 sequences, around two fifths occurring once. This TCR came from a man aged 18 to 30 in good health. The V gene is TRBV2, the J gene TRBJ2-5; the D call may be TRBD1 or TRBD2 (5 bases each). Sequenced input: blood. The CDR3 DNA follows: TGTGCCAGCAGTGAAGGGGGGAACAGACAAGAGACCCAGTACTTC. Amino acid sequence: CASSEGGNRQETQYF.